The 20 T cell receptor beta chains reported below all come from one sample, sequenced in a study of cytomegalovirus exposure and HLA in healthy donors. TCRdb's table, derived via immunoSEQ multiplex PCR, lists solely in-frame clones and lacks some. The sample has about 190,000 clones, more than 70% seen once. Sequenced sample: PBMCs. These receptor sequences come from a young woman in good health and CMV-seronegative.

V usage is TRBV5-6 and J usage is TRBJ1-2; D may be TRBD1 (6 bases). V lost 3 bases and J 7 bases, leaving 22 bases between the germline ends. Germline lookup yields CDR1 SGHDT and CDR2 YYEEEE. The CDR3 has 16 amino acids. The CDR3 spells CASSYRGPTGFGGYTF. For the CDR3, the DNA is TGTGCCAGCAGCTACCGAGGGCCTACAGGGTTCGGTGGCTACACCTTC.

The V gene is TRBV7-2, the J gene TRBJ1-2; 9 positions match TRBD1. J lost 7 bases, V lost 3 bases, and 6 bases had no gene match. The CDR3 runs to 14 residues. Germline assignment: CDR1 SGHTA and CDR2 FQGNSA. CDR3 sequence (DNA): TGTGCCAGCAGCTTTGCGACAGGGGGTGGTGGCTACACCTTC. Translation: CASSFATGGGGYTF.

The chain links TRBV7-9 to TRBJ1-1; 7 positions match TRBD1. J lost 2 bases, V lost 5 bases, and 8 bases had no gene match. The CDR3 is 15 residues long. Germline loops: CDR1 SEHNR, CDR2 FQNEAQ (reference sequence). CDR3 nucleotide sequence: TGTGCCAGCAGCACACAGGGGTTGAGAAACACTGAAGCTTTCTTT. The encoded protein is CASSTQGLRNTEAFF.

V is TRBV2 and J is TRBJ2-7; 12 bases are a match to TRBD1. The CDR3 is made up of 15 amino acids. V shed 3 bases and J 5 bases; nucleotides not matched to a gene: 5. CDR1 is SNHLY and CDR2 is FYNNEI in the germline V gene. This CDR3 is CASSEGTGGLDEQYF. CDR3 nucleotide sequence: TGTGCCAGCAGTGAGGGGACAGGGGGCTTAGACGAGCAGTACTTC.

This clone was observed a single time. The chain joins TRBV10-3 to TRBJ2-7, with 10 bases aligning to TRBD2. This CDR3 is 19 amino acids long. Germline V lookup: CDR1 ENHRY, CDR2 SYGVKD. V dropped 2 bases and J dropped 6; count of bases not matched to a gene: 19. The CDR3 DNA reads as TGTGCCATCAGTGAGGGGTCGTATCGTGGGCTAGCGGGAGTTATCGAGCAGTACTTC. Translating gives CAISEGSYRGLAGVIEQYF.

This chain joins TRBV9 and TRBJ2-7, with 8 nucleotides matching TRBD1. CDR1 SGDLS and CDR2 YYNGEE come from the germline V gene. The CDR3 loop spans 15 amino acids. Trimming took 0 bases from V and 6 from J; bases not matched to a gene: 8. The CDR3 bases are TGTGCCAGCAGCGTAGGTTCGGACAGGGTCATCGAGCAGTACTTC. This encodes CASSVGSDRVIEQYF.

The chain employs TRBV5-1 and TRBJ1-2; maybe TRBD1 (6 bases). Germline V gene data show CDR1 as SGHRS and CDR2 as YFSETQ. The CDR3 covers 13 residues. V gave up 8 bases and J gave up 3 bases, with 14 bases separating them. The CDR3 is CASTTGHDYGYTF. CDR3 coding DNA: TGCGCCAGTACTACGGGACACGACTATGGCTACACCTTC. Full variable domain (missing parts from reference TRBV5-1 and TRBJ1-2): KAGVTQTPRYLIKTRGQQVTLSCSPISGHRSVSWYQQTPGQGLQFLFEYFSETQRNKGNFPGRFSGRQFSNSRSEMNVSTLELGDSALYLCASTTGHDYGYTFGSGTRLTVV.

The table lists this clone with a few counts. The J gene is TRBJ2-7, the V gene TRBV29-1; D is undetermined. Germline-derived CDR1 and CDR2 are SQVTM and ANQGSEA. The V end was cut by 6 bases, the J end by 2 bases, with 8 bases between. This CDR3 region has 11 residues. The CDR3 DNA sequence: TGCAGCGTAACAGCACCCTACGAGCAGTACTTC. It encodes CSVTAPYEQYF.

This chain joins TRBV2 and TRBJ2-1; D is perhaps TRBD1 (6 bases). Trimming pared 4 bases from V and 10 bases from J, leaving 11 bases between. Germline loops: CDR1 SNHLY, CDR2 FYNNEI. The CDR3 is 12 amino acids. This CDR3 reads CASSGSGEEQFF. DNA of the CDR3: TGTGCCAGCAGTGGTTCAGGGGAGGAGCAGTTCTTC.

The rearrangement links TRBV5-6 to TRBJ1-4; D gene unclear. V lost 1 base to trimming and J lost 0 bases, with 10 bases between them. Germline V gene sequence: CDR1 SGHDT, CDR2 YYEEEE. The CDR3 totals 16 residues. DNA for the CDR3: TGTGCCAGCAGCTTGAGGAGGGTCCCAACTAATGAAAAACTGTTTTTT. This codes for CASSLRRVPTNEKLFF.

Only one count was recorded for this clone. The genes are TRBV6-5 and TRBJ2-7, with D possibly matching TRBD2 (6 bases). Germline CDR1 reads MNHEY; CDR2 reads SVGAGI. CDR3 length: 14 amino acids. Trimming removed 3 bases from V and 0 bases from J, with 9 bases in between. CDR3 DNA sequence: TGTGCCAGCAGTTATATCGGGGGCTCCTACGAGCAGTACTTC. It is translated as CASSYIGGSYEQYF.

The genes are TRBV4-1 and TRBJ2-1, with 9 nucleotides matching TRBD1. With V trimmed by 4 bases and J by 9 bases, 13 bases remained unmatched. The CDR3 spans 16 residues. Germline V gene data show CDR1 as MGHRA and CDR2 as YSYEKL. CDR3 coding DNA: TGCGCCAGCAGCCGCCCAGACCGGGACAGGGATTTTGAGCAGTTCTTC. Translating gives CASSRPDRDRDFEQFF.

The rearrangement links TRBV30 to TRBJ1-2; the match to TRBD1 covers 8 bases. Unmatched junction bases numbered 11, after V lost 5 bases and J lost 9 bases. Germline-derived CDR1 and CDR2 are GTSNPN and SVGIG (reference sequence). The length of the CDR3 is 13 residues. The DNA for the CDR3 is TGTGCCTGGGGAGGACAGGGTATCTCGAGCTACACCTTC. Residues: CAWGGQGISSYTF.

The gene calls are TRBV28 and TRBJ2-4; 12 bases map to TRBD2. CDR3 length equals 16 residues. Looked up from germline, CDR1 is MDHEN and CDR2 is SYDVKM. V shed 4 bases, J shed 6 bases, and the junction held 7 bases outside the gene matches. CDR3 coding DNA: TGTGCCAGCAGTTCGTCGACTAGCGGGAGAGGAAACATTCAGTACTTC. Translation: CASSSSTSGRGNIQYF.

The chain carries TRBV10-1 and TRBJ2-1; 8 nucleotides align to TRBD2. Germline lookup yields CDR1 WNHNN and CDR2 SYGVQD (reference sequence). Losses at the gene ends were 2 bases for V and 6 bases for J; bases not matched to a gene: 21. This CDR3 comprises 20 residues. DNA of the CDR3: TGCGCCAGCAGTGAGAAGTCCATAGGAGCGGGAGTTGTACAGGCCAATGAGCAGTTCTTC. Translation: CASSEKSIGAGVVQANEQFF.

This chain links TRBV30 with TRBJ1-6, with TRBD1 matching 7 bases. Per germline, CDR1 GTSNPN and CDR2 SVGIG (reference sequence). CDR3 size: 15 residues. Trimming cost V 0 bases and J 10 bases; bases outside gene matches: 9. DNA for the CDR3: TGTGCCTGGAGTGTGAGGAGGGGGCGCGACTCACCCCTCCACTTT. This gives the protein CAWSVRRGRDSPLHF.

This chain connects TRBV27 to TRBJ2-1, with TRBD2 matching 10 bases. There are 16 residues in the CDR3. Losses at the gene ends were 1 base for V and 4 bases for J; bases not matched to a gene: 4. CDR1 MNHEY and CDR2 SMNVEV come from the germline V gene (reference sequence). CDR3 loop: CASSLFSGRSYNEQFF. CDR3 DNA: TGTGCCAGCAGTTTATTTAGCGGGAGGTCTTACAATGAGCAGTTCTTC.

The J gene is TRBJ2-5, the V gene TRBV2, with TRBD2 identical over 10 bases. There are 16 residues in the CDR3. CDR1 is SNHLY, CDR2 FYNNEI, per germline. The junction had 9 bases not matched to a gene; V was cut back by 8 bases and J by 0 bases. The CDR3 reads CASSSGRLGDQETQYF. The CDR3 DNA reads as TGTGCCAGCTCTAGCGGGAGACTGGGGGACCAAGAGACCCAGTACTTC.

J is TRBJ2-7 and V is TRBV11-2; perhaps TRBD1 as D (5 bases). The germline V and J ends were trimmed by 1 base and 6 bases, with 13 bases remaining between them. Germline loops: CDR1 SGHAT, CDR2 FQNNGV. The CDR3 extends over 14 amino acids. The CDR3 nucleotides are TGTGCCAGCAGCTTAGCCTCGCTGGGGCTCGAGCAGTACTTC. It codes for CASSLASLGLEQYF.

This rearrangement joins TRBV6-5 to TRBJ2-7; D is perhaps TRBD1 (6 bases). In germline, CDR1 is MNHEY, CDR2 SVGAGI. Trimming cost V 6 bases and J 2 bases, with 11 bases left between them. CDR3 length equals 13 residues. Written as DNA, the CDR3 is TGTGCCAGCAGCCCTGGACAGACCTACGAGCAGTACTTC. This translates into CASSPGQTYEQYF.